This entry describes one T cell receptor beta chain. Its antigen is undetermined. The sample originates from a study of CD8+ T cells in alopecia areata. The overall study: Tofacitinib was taken orally by treated patients, and the dose was 5 to 10 mg twice daily. Broader study findings: The study found TCR sharing across patients less clear than in mice, possibly for HLA reasons. Because one nonresponder was included, the link of baseline CD8+ expansion to response is considered uncertain.

The CDR3 is made up of 15 amino acids. V lost 5 bases and J 5 bases, leaving 17 bases between the germline ends. The germline V gene encodes CDR1 MNHEY and CDR2 SVGAGI. As for treatment: oral pan-JAK inhibitor, 5-10 mg twice daily. Sequencing relied on a cDNA template that was reverse transcribed from extracted RNA. Data came from immunoSEQ multiplex PCR; TCRdb stores just in-frame clones and leaves some out. The sample includes under 300,000 clones, over 45% of them seen just once. Here the sequenced sample was CD4+ T cells sorted from blood, taken at roughly week 52, from a patient treated with tofacitinib. This chain uses TRBV6-5 with TRBJ2-3; D possibly corresponds to TRBD2 (5 bases). The source of this sequence is a human donor with alopecia areata. The CDR3 region is CASSRLMGREDTQYF. DNA of the CDR3: TGTGCCAGCAGTCGACTAATGGGTAGGGAAGATACGCAGTATTTT.